The 20 T cell receptor beta chains in this list originate from one sample, sequenced in a study of breast tumors, draining lymph nodes, adjacent tissues (dated by TCRdb to 2015 to 2016). Library creation used multiplex PCR. The sequencing machine was an Illumina HiSeq 2000. TCRdb cleaned the public reads at Q25 with fastp, built clones with MiXCR and kept in-frame beta chains. Under each unique CDR3 protein, matching rows form one entry showing the most common genes and DNA. Counted in this sample were around 190,000 distinct CDR3 sequences; roughly 30% of them appeared once. The ten top clones hold roughly 4.3% of the sample. Lymph node samples came from the axillary draining lymph nodes of breast cancer patients. The source material was axillary lymph node tissue. The source is a female donor with breast cancer. Some clones in this sample may be carry-over from other donors' samples.

This clonotype has a count of ten or more. The J gene is TRBJ1-6, the V gene TRBV25-1; 10 bases are shared with TRBD1. The J segment lost 9 bases and the V segment lost 4 bases, leaving 0 bases of the junction unmatched. This CDR3 has 13 residues. The V gene's germline CDR1 is MGHDK and CDR2 SYGVNS. The CDR3 region has the DNA TGTGCCAGCAGTGGACAGGGGGCTTCACCCCTCCACTTT. Its protein is CASSGQGASPLHF. The full variable domain, completed using reference TRBV25-1 and TRBJ1-6, is EADIYQTPRYLVIGTGKKITLECSQTMGHDKMYWYQQDPGMELHLIHYSYGVNSTEKGDLSSESTVSRIRTEHFPLTLESARPSHTSQYLCASSGQGASPLHFGNGTRLTVT.

The chain combines TRBV6-2 or TRBV6-3 with TRBJ1-2; a possible D gene is TRBD1 (5 bases). The germline V and J ends were trimmed by 5 bases and 8 bases, with 15 bases remaining between them. Per the germline V gene, CDR1 is MNHEY and CDR2 is SVGEGT. The CDR3 covers 13 residues. The DNA for the CDR3 is TGTGCCAGCAGTCGCGACAGAACCGGAGGCTACACCTTC. It is translated as CASSRDRTGGYTF.

This clonotype was counted ten times or more. The V and J genes are TRBV9 and TRBJ2-5; tentative D call: TRBD1 (5 bases). Germline CDR1 is SGDLS and CDR2 is YYNGEE. V lost 0 bases to trimming and J lost 1 base, with 10 bases between them. The length of the CDR3 is 15 residues. CDR3 coding DNA: TGTGCCAGCAGCGTAGCTCCGACAGCCCAAGAGACCCAGTACTTC. Its protein is CASSVAPTAQETQYF.

This clonotype was detected ten times or more. The V call is TRBV7-2, the J call TRBJ1-6; tentative D call: TRBD1 (5 bases). CDR1 is SGHTA and CDR2 is FQGNSA in the germline V gene. This CDR3 region has 13 residues. The V end was cut by 0 bases, the J end by 14 bases, with 11 bases between. The CDR3 sequence: CASSLATGEALHF. The CDR3, as DNA: TGTGCCAGCAGCTTAGCGACGGGGGAAGCCCTCCACTTT. Using reference TRBV7-2 and TRBJ1-6 for the parts outside the CDR3, the full variable domain is GAGVSQSPSNKVTEKGKDVELRCDPISGHTALYWYRQSLGQGLEFLIYFQGNSAPDKSGLPSDRFSAERTGGSVSTLTIQRTQQEDSAVYLCASSLATGEALHFGNGTRLTVT.

This clonotype was seen at least ten times. The chain carries TRBV10-1 and TRBJ2-7, with a weak D call TRBD1 (6 bases). This CDR3 region has 18 residues. Germline values: CDR1 WNHNN, CDR2 SYGVQD (reference sequence). The germline V and J ends were trimmed by 4 bases and 0 bases, with 22 bases remaining between them. The CDR3 region is CASSGGPLGRRSSYEQYF. The DNA for the CDR3 is TGCGCCAGCAGTGGGGGGCCTCTTGGCAGAAGGAGCTCCTACGAGCAGTACTTC.

This clonotype showed up just a few times. Being one base from a much bigger clone, this may be a read error. The rearrangement uses TRBV12-3 or TRBV12-4 and TRBJ1-5; the D gene is possibly TRBD1 (6 bases). The CDR3 loop spans 14 amino acids. V was clipped by 6 bases and J by 6 bases, with 15 bases between them. The CDR3 here is CASSHRRGGQPQHF. The CDR3 DNA follows: TGTGCCAGCAGCCACCGGAGGGGGGGTCAGCCCCAGCATTTT.

This clonotype has a count of ten or more. V gene TRBV10-3 combines with J gene TRBJ2-3, with TRBD1 as a possible D gene (5 bases). CDR3 size: 15 residues. Germline values: CDR1 ENHRY, CDR2 SYGVKD. The ends were cut back, 0 bases at V and 9 bases at J, with 16 bases in the middle. The DNA of the CDR3 is TGTGCCATCAGTGAGTCGAACCGGACACCCCCCACGCAGTATTTT. This gives the protein CAISESNRTPPTQYF.

Turning to this clonotype: No DNA is shown, since the ends of the CDR3 on it are uncertain; the CDR3 is the one TCRdb lists. The chain combines TRBV9 with TRBJ2-2; the table assigns TRBD2, which was not confirmed against the DNA. The CDR3 has 22 residues if both end residues are counted. CDR1 and CDR2 (germline): SGDLS, YYNGEE. CDR3 residues: CASSVVEAGIANYGYTFGELFF.

This chain uses TRBV6-6 with TRBJ2-3; 8 positions agree with TRBD2. The V gene's germline CDR1 is MNHNY and CDR2 SVGAGI (reference sequence). J was trimmed by 4 bases and V by 5 bases; bases with no gene match: 8. The CDR3 contains 15 residues. CDR3 in DNA: TGTGCCAGCAGTCCTACGAGCGGGAGCCCAGATACGCAGTATTTT. Protein: CASSPTSGSPDTQYF.

The V and J genes are TRBV5-6 and TRBJ1-5, with D possibly TRBD1 on 5 matching bases. V shed 4 bases and J shed 4 bases, with 21 bases lying between them. This CDR3 has 17 residues. Germline values: CDR1 SGHDT, CDR2 YYEEEE. The CDR3 sequence is CASSIRTRDFRNQPQHF. The DNA of the CDR3 is TGTGCCAGCAGCATAAGAACCAGGGATTTTCGGAATCAGCCCCAGCATTTT. The complete variable domain, with remaining parts taken from reference TRBV5-6 and TRBJ1-5, reads DAGVTQSPTHLIKTRGQQVTLRCSPKSGHDTVSWYQQALGQGPQFIFQYYEEEERQRGNFPDRFSGHQFPNYSSELNVNALLLGDSALYLCASSIRTRDFRNQPQHFGDGTRLSIL.

Notes on this clonotype: A read error may explain this, as a much larger clone is one base away. This sequence joins TRBV7-6 and TRBJ2-2; 12 nucleotides align to TRBD2. The germline CDR1 and CDR2 sequences are SGHVS and FNYEAQ. CDR3 length: 17 amino acids. Here the CDR3 DNA reads TGTGCCAGCGGCCAGACTAGCGGGAGTGTAAACACCGAGGAGCTGTTTTTT. Translated: CASGQTSGSVNTEELFF.

Of note for this clonotype: A read error is possible here, since a much larger clone lies one base away. The CDR3 does not end in the conserved phenylalanine or tryptophan, so this is likely a read error. The chain has TRBV7-3 and TRBJ2-5; TRBD2 matches 7 bases. This CDR3 region has 14 residues. Trimming took 2 bases from V and 7 from J; bases not matched to a gene: 7. Germline V gene data show CDR1 as SGHTA and CDR2 as FQGTGA. The CDR3 here is CASSLVGEGGTQYL. CDR3 DNA: TGTGCCAGCAGCTTAGTAGGGGAGGGCGGGACCCAGTACCTC.

The chain combines TRBV2 with TRBJ1-6; D may be TRBD1 (6 bases). Germline V gene data show CDR1 as SNHLY and CDR2 as FYNNEI. The CDR3 sequence is 16 residues long. V lost 4 bases and J lost 10, with 20 bases in between. CDR3 region: CASSGNTGRVVSPLHF. CDR3 DNA sequence: TGTGCCAGCAGTGGGAATACAGGGAGGGTAGTCTCACCCCTCCACTTT.

In this sample, this clonotype turned up many times. The genes are TRBV10-3 and TRBJ1-5; 8 nucleotides match TRBD1. Germline-derived CDR1 and CDR2 are ENHRY and SYGVKD. The CDR3 consists of 17 residues. After removal of 2 bases from V and 1 base from J, the junction contained 7 bases not matched to a gene. The DNA for the CDR3 is TGTGCCATCAGTGAGGGACAGGGAAGTGTGAGCAATCAGCCCCAGCATTTT. Protein sequence: CAISEGQGSVSNQPQHF.

Note on this clonotype: As the CDR3 is not closed by the conserved phenylalanine or tryptophan, this likely results from a read error. Because the CDR3's place on the DNA is in doubt, the DNA is left out and the CDR3 is given as listed by TCRdb. This rearrangement joins TRBV3-2 to TRBJ2-7. TRBV3-2 is labeled a pseudogene. The CDR3 contains 13 residues when both ends are counted. The CDR3 loop reads CASSQVRGTSSTS.

This clonotype was detected only a few times. The chain recombines TRBV7-2 with TRBJ1-1; D is unresolved. Trimming took 6 bases from V and 5 from J, leaving 10 bases between them. The CDR3 covers 12 residues. Looked up from germline, CDR1 is SGHTA and CDR2 is FQGNSA. The DNA of the CDR3 is TGTGCCAGCAGTTTCTCGAGAACTGAAGCTTTCTTT. Translating gives CASSFSRTEAFF.

Many counts were recorded for this clonotype. V usage is TRBV6-5 and J usage is TRBJ1-6; 9 nucleotides align to TRBD1. V lost 5 bases, J lost 0 bases, and 5 bases stayed unmatched. The CDR3 extends over 17 amino acids. Germline V gene sequence: CDR1 MNHEY, CDR2 SVGAGI. CDR3 region: CASSGGTGSSYNSPLHF. For the CDR3, the DNA is TGTGCCAGCAGTGGTGGGACAGGGAGCTCCTATAATTCACCCCTCCACTTT.

In regard to this clonotype: A much larger clone sits a single nucleotide away, making a read error possible. The genes are TRBV5-6 and TRBJ2-2; D is unclear. V was pared by 2 bases and J by 6 bases, with 11 bases between. The CDR3 runs to 14 residues. Per germline, CDR1 SGHDT and CDR2 YYEEEE. DNA of the CDR3: TGTGCCAGCAGCTTACCTTGGGCTTCCGGGGAGCTGTTTTTT. This sequence encodes CASSLPWASGELFF. Combining the CDR3 with reference TRBV5-6 and TRBJ2-2 gives the whole variable domain DAGVTQSPTHLIKTRGQQVTLRCSPKSGHDTVSWYQQALGQGPQFIFQYYEEEERQRGNFPDRFSGHQFPNYSSELNVNALLLGDSALYLCASSLPWASGELFFGEGSRLTVL.

At least ten counts were recorded for this clonotype. The chain recombines TRBV4-1 with TRBJ1-6; 9 nucleotides match TRBD1. The germline CDR1 and CDR2 sequences are MGHRA and YSYEKL. Trimming cost V 4 bases and J 7 bases; bases outside gene matches: 5. The CDR3 is 15 residues long. The CDR3 reads CASSLRDRENSPLHF. The DNA for the CDR3 is TGCGCCAGCAGCCTCCGGGACAGGGAAAATTCACCCCTCCACTTT.

The chain carries TRBV12-3 or TRBV12-4 and TRBJ2-3; 10 bases map to TRBD2. The CDR3 length is 16 residues. V trimming: 2 bases; J trimming: 3 bases; junction bases outside the gene matches: 5. The CDR3 protein is CASSLTSGEKTDTQYF. CDR3 nucleotide sequence: TGTGCCAGCAGTTTAACTAGCGGGGAAAAAACAGATACGCAGTATTTT.